This TCR beta chain was sequenced in a study of stem cell transplantation in POMP-related autoinflammatory disease. As for the study in general: Hypothesis: faulty thymoproteasomes impair CD8+ T-cell selection, skewing TRB repertoires. General study points: Unique TRB V-J gene pairings were limited in number in patients with PRAID. In patients with PRAID, every analyzed T-cell subset tended to show lower diversity and higher clonality.

Of note for this clone: Its cognate antigen is unknown.

The method was immunoSEQ multiplex PCR; TCRdb's version includes in-frame clones alone and lacks a portion of them. Among about 68,000 clones, roughly 91% were seen once, and the ten largest hold about 0.66%. V was pared by 6 bases and J by 2 bases, with 10 bases between. CDR1 is SGHVS, CDR2 FQNEAQ, per germline. This CDR3 contains 14 residues. Prominent immunodeficiency with autoinflammation defined PRAID. This TCR was sampled from a human patient with POMP-related autoinflammation and immune dysregulation (PRAID). Some T cells here may be from the graft donor. The chain couples TRBV7-8 to TRBJ2-2, with D possibly matching TRBD1 (6 bases). This specimen was CD4+ T cells from PBMCs, taken after stem cell transplantation. The CDR3 spells CASRQTGNTGELFF. CDR3 nucleotide sequence: TGTGCCAGCAGACAGACAGGCAACACCGGGGAGCTGTTTTTT.